This entry is about one T cell receptor (beta chain). There is no known antigen for this receptor. No much larger clone exists at a distance of one base, and base qualities are not known. The immunoSEQ Assay, a bias-controlled multiplex PCR, was used to amplify TCRbeta CDR3 regions from genomic DNA. The study's own analysis went as follows. Nucleated cell counts per sample were estimated from amplification of reference gene primers within the assay. Sequence reads were collapsed and filtered to measure the absolute abundance of every unique TCRbeta CDR3 rearrangement. For each sample, productive Simpson clonality was calculated as the square root of Simpson's diversity index across productive rearrangements. The immuneACCESS repertoire file appears here via TCRdb, limited to in-frame rearrangements. These files lack a portion of the clones; in checked studies, under half of the deficit traces to unresolved V genes, and the cause of the others is not known. D and trimming come from the DNA, and the V and J calls and clone size come from that table. The sample profile shows about 210,000 clones; around 82% of them were found once. The ten largest clones represent 7% to 10% of the sample.

Each collaborating institution followed its own protocols to collect whole blood in K2EDTA tubes. For TCRbeta analysis, collaborator samples were shipped as frozen whole blood, as isolated PBMCs, or as DNA extracted from either sample type. The data were obtained in a study of blood T cell repertoires in COVID-19 (dated by TCRdb to between 2020 and 2021). About the investigation overall: Samples from collaborators originated in the United States, Italy and Spain and spanned both the acute and convalescent phases of COVID-19. Samples came from the ongoing ImmuneRACE study (first 160 participants) plus 1,254 subjects from 6 global collaborators. Where available, HLA class I and class II types were obtained from metadata supplied by the sample provider rather than from assay-based typing. A freely available public database, intended as a resource for researchers studying the immune response to SARS-CoV-2, is where the repertoires were released. A de-identified subject ID, COVID-19 status, age in years and sex were almost always included in the sample metadata. The material from the prospective study consisted of cDNA or gDNA derived from T cells, B-cell-depleted T cells, or PBMCs. Subjects who had been exposed to COVID-19, were actively infected with it, or had recovered from it provided the deeply sampled blood TCRbeta repertoires that made up the dataset. Overall study results and their limits: How much clinical and demographic metadata was included differed by source and by participant, and the metadata was provided uncurated.

CDR1 and CDR2, per the germline V gene, are MDHEN and SYDVKM. Including the terminal cysteine and phenylalanine, the CDR3 comprises 16 residues. CDR3 DNA only is kept here, 48 bases in frame from base 1. Germline trimming amounts to 9 bases on V and 4 bases on J, with 12 as the count of junction bases outside the gene matches. The receptor comes from a woman in her 50s with acute or convalescent COVID-19. The chain joins TRBV28 to TRBJ2-2; TRBD2 agrees with 9 junctional bases. Sequencing was done on a sample of peripheral blood. The DNA reads as follows: TGTGCCAGTGAAGTTGCGGGAGGGCCGAGCACCGGGGAGCTGTTTTTT. It is translated as CASEVAGGPSTGELFF.